The 27 T cell receptor beta chains listed next were all sequenced from one sample in a study of blood T cell repertoires in COVID-19. Some clones are missing from TCRdb's copy, which holds only in-frame ones; the method was immunoSEQ multiplex PCR. The repertoire includes 310,000 or so clones, about nine tenths of them detected once, and about 2.2% sits in the top ten. Material for sequencing was peripheral blood. All receptors come from a woman between 50 and 59 years old who had recovered from COVID-19.

The CDR3 loop reads CATSRGRLDRNQPQHF. DNA of the CDR3: TGTGCCACCAGCAGAGGCCGACTAGACAGAAATCAGCCCCAGCATTTT. The chain employs TRBV15 and TRBJ1-5; a weak D match, TRBD1 (5 bases). Germline values: CDR1 LNHNV, CDR2 YYDKDF (reference sequence). This CDR3 region has 16 residues. V lost 1 base to trimming and J lost 4 bases, with 14 bases between them.

V and J are TRBV5-1 and TRBJ1-6; D possibly corresponds to TRBD1 (6 bases). CDR1 is SGHRS and CDR2 is YFSETQ in the germline V gene. The CDR3 spans 14 residues. With 3 bases removed from V and 5 bases from J, the gap between germline ends came to 9 bases. The CDR3 protein is CASSYGQNNSPLHF. CDR3 sequence (DNA): TGCGCCAGCAGCTACGGACAGAATAATTCACCCCTCCACTTT.

The chain couples TRBV4-3 to TRBJ1-1, with 8 bases fitting TRBD1. With 0 bases clipped from V and 3 bases from J, the junction kept 12 bases outside the gene matches. Germline V gene data show CDR1 as LGHNA and CDR2 as YSLEER. CDR3 length equals 18 residues. CDR3 in DNA: TGCGCCAGCAGCCAAGACCTACAGGGGGAGATTGTGTACACTGAAGCTTTCTTT. Its translation is CASSQDLQGEIVYTEAFF.

The gene calls are TRBV6-5 and TRBJ2-3; 10 bases map to TRBD2. The CDR3 covers 16 residues. V lost 4 bases and J lost 0; bases outside the gene matches: 4. Germline CDR1 reads MNHEY; CDR2 reads SVGAGI. The CDR3 sequence is CASSFSSGGSTDTQYF. CDR3 sequence (DNA): TGTGCCAGCAGTTTCTCTAGCGGGGGAAGCACAGATACGCAGTATTTT.

The chain employs TRBV9 and TRBJ1-2; TRBD1 matches 7 bases. V trimming: 4 bases; J trimming: 1 base; junction bases outside the gene matches: 7. The CDR3 length is 15 residues. The germline gives CDR1 SGDLS, CDR2 YYNGEE. CDR3 nucleotide sequence: TGTGCCAGCAGCCTCGGGACAGCTAATAACTATGGCTACACCTTC. It encodes CASSLGTANNYGYTF.

Concerning this clone: This CDR3 is also generated by other DNA sequences in the sample. The V and J genes are TRBV18 and TRBJ2-3; tentatively, D is TRBD2 (5 bases). The germline V gene has CDR1 KGHSH and CDR2 LQKENI. V lost 3 bases to trimming and J lost 5 bases, with 12 bases between them. The CDR3 is 14 amino acids. The CDR3 spells CASSPLAEEDTQYF. CDR3 DNA: TGTGCCAGCTCACCGCTGGCGGAGGAAGATACGCAGTATTTT.

J is TRBJ2-1 and V is TRBV5-1, with 12 bases fitting TRBD2. This CDR3 contains 15 residues. Germline V gene lookup returns CDR1 SGHRS and CDR2 YFSETQ. The V gene end was trimmed by 4 bases and the J gene end by 4 bases; junction bases not matched to a gene: 3. As DNA, the CDR3 is TGCGCCAGCAGCCTAGCGGGAGGGGAGTACAATGAGCAGTTCTTC. This gives the protein CASSLAGGEYNEQFF.

V is TRBV11-2 and J is TRBJ2-7, with 7 nucleotides matching TRBD1. Trimming cost V 1 base and J 5 bases; bases outside gene matches: 14. CDR3 size: 17 residues. CDR1 SGHAT and CDR2 FQNNGV come from the germline V gene. The DNA for the CDR3 is TGTGCCAGCAGCTTAGCTTCGCCCCGGGACAGAGGCAACGAGCAGTACTTC. Translated, it gives CASSLASPRDRGNEQYF.

The chain employs TRBV7-9 and TRBJ2-1; 8 bases line up with TRBD1. The V gene's germline CDR1 is SEHNR and CDR2 FQNEAQ (reference sequence). V lost 6 bases, J lost 0 bases, and 10 bases stayed unmatched. The CDR3 spans 17 residues. The CDR3 nucleotides are TGTGCCAGCAGTTCCCAAAGGACAGGGAGCTCCTACAATGAGCAGTTCTTC. Residues: CASSSQRTGSSYNEQFF.

V usage is TRBV20-1 and J usage is TRBJ2-7; perhaps TRBD2 as D (6 bases). Germline V gene sequence: CDR1 DFQATT, CDR2 SNEGSKA (reference sequence). Trimming shortened V by 3 bases and J by 6 bases, and 18 bases separated the two germline ends. CDR3 length: 14 residues. DNA of the CDR3: TGCAGTGCTAGTGGACGGATCTTCGGGGGCGAGCAGTACTTC. It codes for CSASGRIFGGEQYF.

The chain recombines TRBV19 with TRBJ2-3; D possibly corresponds to TRBD2 (6 bases). Trimming took 7 bases from V and 5 from J, leaving 19 bases between them. CDR1 and CDR2 from the germline V gene are LNHDA and SQIVND (reference sequence). The CDR3 length is 15 residues. The DNA for the CDR3 is TGTGCCAGTACCCGAGGAGGGACCCCCGGAGATACGCAGTATTTT. Protein: CASTRGGTPGDTQYF.

The chain carries TRBV9 and TRBJ1-3; D remains unclear. The CDR3 extends over 14 amino acids. Germline-derived CDR1 and CDR2 are SGDLS and YYNGEE. Trimming took off 0 bases at V and 4 bases at J, with 8 bases between the two ends. The CDR3 DNA reads as TGTGCCAGCAGCGTAGACGGGGTGGGAAACACCATATATTTT. Amino acid sequence: CASSVDGVGNTIYF.

This rearrangement joins TRBV2 to TRBJ1-5, with D perhaps TRBD1 (6 bases). Deletions cut 3 bases from V and 7 bases from J, with 13 bases between. There are 14 residues in the CDR3. Per germline, CDR1 SNHLY and CDR2 FYNNEI. CDR3: CASSEDGGGQPQHF. The CDR3 DNA sequence: TGTGCCAGCAGTGAGGATGGGGGCGGGCAGCCCCAGCATTTT.

In this sample, this clone turned up once. The genes are TRBV7-3 and TRBJ1-3; 7 bases map to TRBD1. The CDR3 has 16 amino acids. Looked up from germline, CDR1 is SGHTA and CDR2 is FQGTGA. The V and J ends lost 2 bases and 0 bases, in that order; junction bases with no gene match: 4. CDR3 protein: CASSLGTETSGNTIYF. As DNA, the CDR3 is TGTGCCAGCAGCTTAGGGACAGAGACCTCTGGAAACACCATATATTTT.

The rearrangement uses TRBV30 and TRBJ2-7; a possible D gene is TRBD1 (6 bases). The CDR3 runs to 12 residues. The germline CDR1 and CDR2 sequences are GTSNPN and SVGIG (reference sequence). V was trimmed by 8 bases and J by 7 bases, leaving 18 bases between them. The CDR3: CARLTGLGEQYF. The CDR3 DNA reads as TGTGCCCGTTTGACAGGTTTGGGAGAGCAGTACTTC.

This sequence joins TRBV9 and TRBJ1-1; D is possibly TRBD1 (6 bases). The CDR3 consists of 13 residues. Between the trimmed V and J ends, which lost 4 bases and 5 bases, there was a span of 12 bases. Germline V CDR1 and CDR2: SGDLS, YYNGEE. The CDR3 nucleotides are TGTGCCAGCAGCCTAGGAGGGGGTACTGAAGCTTTCTTT. It is translated as CASSLGGGTEAFF.

A single count supports this clone. This chain links TRBV23-1 with TRBJ2-5, with D unclear. TRBV23-1 is an open reading frame whose function is uncertain. There are 13 residues in the CDR3. V shed 2 bases and J shed 0 bases, with 4 bases lying between them. The CDR3 nucleotides read TGCGCCAGCAGTCAAAACAACCAAGAGACCCAGTACTTC. The encoded protein is CASSQNNQETQYF.

This chain connects TRBV13 to TRBJ1-1; D perhaps matches TRBD1 (6 bases). V was cut by 3 bases and J by 1 base, with 12 bases left in between. CDR3 length: 15 amino acids. Looked up from germline, CDR1 is PRHDT and CDR2 is FYEKMQ (reference sequence). CDR3 loop: CASSFHRATNTEAFF. The CDR3 DNA follows: TGTGCCAGCAGCTTTCACAGGGCAACGAACACTGAAGCTTTCTTT. Based on the CDR3 plus reference TRBV13 and TRBJ1-1, the full variable domain is AAGVIQSPRHLIKEKRETATLKCYPIPRHDTVYWYQQGPGQDPQFLISFYEKMQSDKGSIPDRFSAQQFSDYHSELNMSSLELGDSALYFCASSFHRATNTEAFFGQGTRLTVV.

This sequence joins TRBV7-2 and TRBJ1-3, with TRBD1 as a possible D gene (6 bases). Trimming shortened V by 5 bases and J by 4 bases, and 12 bases separated the two germline ends. CDR3 length equals 14 residues. The V gene's germline CDR1 is SGHTA and CDR2 FQGNSA. DNA for the CDR3: TGTGCCAGCAGCCCCGGGACAAAGGGAAACACCATATATTTT. Translating gives CASSPGTKGNTIYF.

The V gene is TRBV30, the J gene TRBJ1-5, with D possibly matching TRBD1 (5 bases). The V end lost 7 bases, the J end lost 3 bases, and 16 bases lay between the germline ends. Looked up from germline, CDR1 is GTSNPN and CDR2 is SVGIG (reference sequence). The CDR3 covers 14 residues. CDR3 amino acids: CAYGVDTLNQPQHF. The DNA of the CDR3 is TGTGCCTACGGAGTGGACACACTCAATCAGCCCCAGCATTTT.

The V gene is TRBV6-4, the J gene TRBJ2-1; 7 bases line up with TRBD1. The germline V gene encodes CDR1 MRHNA and CDR2 SNTAGT. V gave up 0 bases and J gave up 7 bases; unmatched junction bases: 0. The CDR3 has 13 residues. The CDR3 reads CASSDSGQNEQFF. CDR3 nucleotide sequence: TGTGCCAGCAGTGACTCGGGACAGAATGAGCAGTTCTTC.

This clone was seen a few times. CDR3 DNA sequence: TGCGCCAGCAGCCAAGATGAGGGAGGTCGGACAGATACGCAGTATTTT. The encoded protein is CASSQDEGGRTDTQYF. The chain links TRBV4-3 to TRBJ2-3, with a possible D match to TRBD2 (6 bases). V lost 0 bases, J lost 3 bases, and 13 bases lay in between. This CDR3 contains 16 residues. Germline values: CDR1 LGHNA, CDR2 YSLEER.

This clone was seen only once. The chain has TRBV30 and TRBJ1-1, with TRBD1 as a possible D gene (6 bases). V was clipped by 5 bases and J by 9 bases, with 7 bases between them. CDR1 and CDR2 from the germline V gene are GTSNPN and SVGIG (reference sequence). The CDR3 sequence is 9 residues long. The CDR3 here is CAWGTKAFF. CDR3 in DNA: TGTGCCTGGGGGACAAAAGCTTTCTTT.

The gene calls are TRBV4-3 and TRBJ1-2; 9 bases map to TRBD1. The germline gives CDR1 LGHNA, CDR2 YSLEER. V dropped 1 base and J dropped 6; count of bases not matched to a gene: 0. The CDR3 is 13 amino acids. CDR3 nucleotides: TGCGCCAGCAGCCAAGGGACAGGGGATGGCTACACCTTC. Protein: CASSQGTGDGYTF.

The chain joins TRBV19 to TRBJ1-2; D is ambiguous. Germline V gives CDR1 LNHDA, CDR2 SQIVND (reference sequence). This CDR3 is built from 11 residues. Trimming left V 3 bases short and J 3 bases short, with 2 bases between. The CDR3 spells CASSIDYGYTF. In DNA form, the CDR3 reads TGTGCCAGTAGTATCGACTATGGCTACACCTTC.

The V and J genes are TRBV6-5 and TRBJ2-7; 7 bases map to TRBD1. With V trimmed by 6 bases and J by 2 bases, 1 base remained unmatched. Germline values: CDR1 MNHEY, CDR2 SVGAGI. This CDR3 has 12 residues. The CDR3 region is CASRGTAYEQYF. CDR3 DNA sequence: TGTGCCAGCAGGGGGACAGCCTACGAGCAGTACTTC.

A few counts support this clone. The chain joins TRBV12-5 to TRBJ1-6; D is possibly TRBD1 (6 bases). The V end was cut by 3 bases, the J end by 3 bases, with 12 bases between. The CDR3 is 16 residues long. CDR1 is LGHNT and CDR2 is FRNRAP in the germline V gene. CDR3 in amino acids: CASGLQGLVYNSPLHF. Here the CDR3 DNA reads TGTGCTAGTGGTTTACAGGGTTTGGTCTATAATTCACCCCTCCACTTT.